These T cell receptor beta chains were read from a single sample in a study of T-cell memory formation after mild COVID-19. One entry per CDR3 protein, called by TCRdb with MiXCR from the 5' RACE reads. The sample shows 300,000 to 400,000 distinct CDR3 sequences, 25% to 30% of them seen only once. Sequencing was carried out using PBMCs or a T cell subset sorted from them (not recorded which). Receptors were obtained from an adult woman who had mild COVID-19 (a few samples of this study predate the infection). Cell type and time point are not known. Each CDR3 is given without its conserved first and last residue.

v_gene	len	CDR3aa
TRBV6-2/TRBV6-3	11	ASSDRGANEQF
TRBV20-1	12	SATPGTATYEQY
TRBV5-6	12	ASSLRGPNEKLF
TRBV12-3/TRBV12-4	11	ASSPFRTHEQY
TRBV6-1	12	ASSNRAEGEKLF
TRBV9	10	ASSVAEDTQY
TRBV7-9	11	ASTFRTSYEQY
TRBV7-6	14	ASSLGVQGAREKLF
TRBV6-6	16	ASSYPPGQGLGTDTQY
TRBV7-9	13	ASSSWGAGVETQY
TRBV4-1	11	ASSQGREDTQY
TRBV12-3/TRBV12-4	12	ASRSTGKGFEQY
TRBV5-4	11	ASTTSGSETQY
TRBV12-3/TRBV12-4	11	ACGWGGAYEQY
TRBV5-6	12	ASSLEVQADTQY
TRBV24-1	10	ATSGRGETQY
TRBV5-1	14	ASKVLLAANTGELF
TRBV12-3/TRBV12-4	13	ASSFAGGPSDTQY
TRBV5-1	11	ASSLIVNTEAF